The 25 T cell receptor beta chains listed next were all sequenced from one sample in a study of T cell changes during pregnancy in multiple sclerosis. Clones were read by immunoSEQ multiplex PCR, and TCRdb kept only the in-frame ones, dropping some. The sample holds 49,000 or so clones, 80% to 95% seen once. The sequencing here drew on peripheral blood, taken in the third trimester of pregnancy. The receptors come from a female donor with multiple sclerosis, enrolled in a pregnancy study.

This clone was recorded once. V is TRBV6-1 and J is TRBJ2-7, with D possibly being TRBD1 (6 bases). Deletions cut 1 base from V and 0 bases from J, with 13 bases between. The CDR3 length is 16 residues. The germline V gene encodes CDR1 MNHNS and CDR2 SASEGT. The CDR3 reads CASSEVWTAYSYEQYF. CDR3 in DNA: TGTGCCAGCAGTGAAGTTTGGACAGCCTACTCCTACGAGCAGTACTTC.

This clone appeared once. This chain links TRBV25-1 with TRBJ1-4; 11 bases map to TRBD1. Germline lookup yields CDR1 MGHDK and CDR2 SYGVNS. Germline trimming cut 6 bases from V and 8 bases from J; bases unmatched to any gene: 2. The CDR3 extends over 13 amino acids. The CDR3 DNA reads as TGTGCCAGCAGGGGACAGGGGGGCGAAAAACTGTTTTTT. Protein: CASRGQGGEKLFF.

The genes are TRBV9 and TRBJ2-1, with TRBD2 identical over 7 bases. The CDR3 covers 15 residues. Germline CDR1 SGDLS, CDR2 YYNGEE. After removal of 0 bases from V and 2 bases from J, the junction contained 2 bases not matched to a gene. CDR3 coding DNA: TGTGCCAGCAGCGTAGGGGAGGGCGCCTACAATGAGCAGTTCTTC. This codes for CASSVGEGAYNEQFF. Variable domain in full (rest from reference TRBV9 and TRBJ2-1): DSGVTQTPKHLITATGQRVTLRCSPRSGDLSVYWYQQSLDQGLQFLIQYYNGEERAKGNILERFSAQQFPDLHSELNLSSLELGDSALYFCASSVGEGAYNEQFFGPGTRLTVL.

The rearrangement links TRBV29-1 to TRBJ1-1, with a weak D call TRBD1 (6 bases). With 5 bases removed from V and 3 bases from J, the gap between germline ends came to 19 bases. The germline V gene has CDR1 SQVTM and CDR2 ANQGSEA. The CDR3 runs 15 residues. In DNA, the CDR3 is TGCAGCGTTTATGACCCACACAGGGCCGACACTGAAGCTTTCTTT. Protein: CSVYDPHRADTEAFF.

This sequence joins TRBV5-5 and TRBJ2-3, with 15 bases identical to TRBD2. V lost 0 bases, J lost 4 bases, and 0 bases stayed unmatched. From germline, CDR1 is SGHKS and CDR2 YYEKEE (reference sequence). CDR3 length: 16 residues. The CDR3 DNA sequence: TGTGCCAGCAGCTTGGGGACTAGCGGGAGGGCAGATACGCAGTATTTT. Its protein is CASSLGTSGRADTQYF.

This sequence joins TRBV25-1 and TRBJ1-1; D is uncertain. The V gene's germline CDR1 is MGHDK and CDR2 SYGVNS. Trimming removed 8 bases at V and 1 base at J, with 14 bases between. This CDR3 spans 14 amino acids. The CDR3 region is CASAGRTTNTEAFF. CDR3 DNA: TGTGCCAGCGCAGGTAGAACAACGAACACTGAAGCTTTCTTT.

To note about this clone: The identical CDR3 is also encoded by other nucleotide sequences in the sample. The chain couples TRBV4-3 to TRBJ2-3, with TRBD2 identical over 12 bases. The CDR3 sequence is 16 residues long. CDR1 LGHNA and CDR2 YSLEER come from the germline V gene. The junction had 1 base not matched to a gene; V was cut back by 3 bases and J by 0 bases. The CDR3 nucleotides are TGCGCCAGCAGCCAGGGGACTAGCGGGAGCACAGATACGCAGTATTTT. Protein product: CASSQGTSGSTDTQYF.

The J gene is TRBJ1-1, the V gene TRBV27; 7 bases map to TRBD1. CDR1 MNHEY and CDR2 SMNVEV come from the germline V gene (reference sequence). V shed 4 bases, J shed 10 bases, and the junction held 15 bases outside the gene matches. The CDR3 loop spans 15 amino acids. The CDR3 protein is CASSSPTQGLGSAFF. Here the CDR3 DNA reads TGTGCCAGCAGTTCCCCAACACAGGGGTTGGGTTCAGCTTTCTTT.

The gene calls are TRBV27 and TRBJ1-6; 9 nucleotides match TRBD1. The CDR3 is 18 residues long. The germline V gene has CDR1 MNHEY and CDR2 SMNVEV (reference sequence). The ends lost 3 bases at V and 2 bases at J; junction bases unmatched: 8. The CDR3 DNA is TGTGCCAGCAGTTTTATACAGGGGGCCATTACCTATAATTCACCCCTCCACTTT. Residues: CASSFIQGAITYNSPLHF.

This sequence joins TRBV4-3 and TRBJ2-3, with D perhaps matching TRBD2 (7 bases). V was trimmed by 0 bases and J by 4 bases, leaving 11 bases between them. Looked up from germline, CDR1 is LGHNA and CDR2 is YSLEER. The CDR3 has 15 amino acids. The CDR3 is CASSQEVGGADTQYF. For the CDR3, the DNA is TGCGCCAGCAGCCAAGAAGTAGGGGGGGCAGATACGCAGTATTTT.

V usage is TRBV6-1 and J usage is TRBJ2-7, with D possibly being TRBD2 (6 bases). Germline CDR1 MNHNS, CDR2 SASEGT. The CDR3 covers 13 residues. V was cut by 6 bases and J by 4 bases, with 13 bases left in between. The CDR3 coding sequence is TGTGCCAGCAGGGGGGGACCGACTTACGAGCAGTACTTC. It translates to CASRGGPTYEQYF.

V and J are TRBV5-1 and TRBJ2-6; D unclear. This CDR3 has 15 amino acids. Germline-derived CDR1 and CDR2 are SGHRS and YFSETQ. V lost 0 bases, J lost 2 bases, and 6 bases lay in between. DNA of the CDR3: TGCGCCAGCAGCTTGGGGCAGACTGGGGCCAACGTCCTGACTTTC. Its translation: CASSLGQTGANVLTF.

This chain connects TRBV5-6 to TRBJ1-4; 9 bases are shared with TRBD1. This CDR3 has 14 residues. Germline V gene data show CDR1 as SGHDT and CDR2 as YYEEEE. J was trimmed by 7 bases and V by 0 bases; bases with no gene match: 1. This CDR3 is CASSLGTGAEKLFF. The CDR3 DNA reads as TGTGCCAGCAGCTTGGGGACAGGGGCTGAAAAACTGTTTTTT.

CDR3 loop: CASSTSGTYNEQFF. The CDR3 DNA sequence: TGTGCCAGCAGCACAAGCGGCACCTACAATGAGCAGTTCTTC. This sequence joins TRBV27 and TRBJ2-1, with a tentative D call TRBD2 (5 bases). Trimming removed 6 bases at V and 2 bases at J, with 11 bases between. The germline gives CDR1 MNHEY, CDR2 SMNVEV (reference sequence). The length of the CDR3 is 14 residues.

The chain uses TRBV7-3 and TRBJ2-3, with 16 nucleotides matching TRBD2. The germline V gene encodes CDR1 SGHTA and CDR2 FQGTGA. CDR3 length: 18 amino acids. Unmatched junction bases numbered 3, after V lost 0 bases and J lost 3 bases. The CDR3 region is CASSLTGTSGRVTDTQYF. The CDR3 DNA reads as TGTGCCAGCAGCTTAACCGGGACTAGCGGGAGGGTAACAGATACGCAGTATTTT.

The chain recombines TRBV5-1 with TRBJ2-1; 7 bases agree with TRBD1. V was clipped by 3 bases and J by 7 bases; unmatched bases: 16. The CDR3 sequence is 17 residues long. Per germline, CDR1 SGHRS and CDR2 YFSETQ. The CDR3 reads CASSSGQSSLPSNEQFF. DNA of the CDR3: TGCGCCAGCAGCTCGGGACAGTCCTCACTCCCTTCAAATGAGCAGTTCTTC. The variable domain in full, completed from reference TRBV5-1 and TRBJ2-1, reads KAGVTQTPRYLIKTRGQQVTLSCSPISGHRSVSWYQQTPGQGLQFLFEYFSETQRNKGNFPGRFSGRQFSNSRSEMNVSTLELGDSALYLCASSSGQSSLPSNEQFFGPGTRLTVL.

The chain couples TRBV11-3 to TRBJ1-1; no reliable D call. The CDR3 has 13 residues. V lost 3 bases, J lost 5 bases, and 10 bases lay in between. From germline, CDR1 is SGHNT and CDR2 YENEEA. The chain's CDR3 is CASSFSGGTEAFF. In nucleotides, the CDR3 is TGTGCCAGCAGCTTTTCGGGAGGGACTGAAGCTTTCTTT.

The rearrangement uses TRBV23-1 and TRBJ2-2, with D tentatively TRBD1 (5 bases). TRBV23-1 is classed as an ORF, of uncertain function. The CDR3 is 14 residues long. Trimming stripped 4 bases from V and 1 base from J, with 7 bases between. This CDR3 reads CASSLQENTGELFF. CDR3 sequence (DNA): TGCGCCAGCAGTCTACAGGAGAACACCGGGGAGCTGTTTTTT.

This rearrangement joins TRBV10-3 to TRBJ2-1, with a tentative D call TRBD2 (6 bases). Germline V lookup: CDR1 ENHRY, CDR2 SYGVKD. V was cut by 2 bases and J by 8 bases, with 10 bases left in between. CDR3 length: 13 amino acids. CDR3 residues: CAISERTIDEQFF. The CDR3 region has the DNA TGTGCCATCAGTGAGAGGACTATTGATGAGCAGTTCTTC.

The chain combines TRBV18 with TRBJ1-1; tentative D call: TRBD1 (5 bases). The CDR3 consists of 13 residues. CDR1 and CDR2 (germline): KGHSH, LQKENI. Trimming stripped 3 bases from V and 11 bases from J, with 16 bases between. The CDR3 DNA sequence: TGTGCCAGCTCACCCGACAGCGACTCGGCCGCTTTCTTT. Encoded protein: CASSPDSDSAAFF.

The chain recombines TRBV7-2 with TRBJ2-7; 8 bases map to TRBD1. The CDR3 is 15 residues long. The trim removed 4 bases at V and 3 bases at J, leaving 8 bases unmatched. Germline-derived CDR1 and CDR2 are SGHTA and FQGNSA. CDR3 nucleotide sequence: TGTGCCAGCAGCTCATTTTCCGGGACAGGCTACGAGCAGTACTTC. Its translation: CASSSFSGTGYEQYF.

This clone showed up just once. The chain carries TRBV7-9 and TRBJ1-4; the D is unclear. Trimming took 4 bases from V and 4 from J, leaving 16 bases between them. The CDR3 consists of 16 residues. Looked up from germline, CDR1 is SEHNR and CDR2 is FQNEAQ (reference sequence). The CDR3 nucleotides are TGTGCCAGCAGCTCCCCGGGCGGGGTGTTTAATGAAAAACTGTTTTTT. Amino acids: CASSSPGGVFNEKLFF.

The chain has TRBV28 and TRBJ2-2; D is perhaps TRBD2 (6 bases). The V end lost 7 bases, the J end lost 4 bases, and 16 bases lay between the germline ends. The CDR3 spans 15 residues. CDR1 is MDHEN, CDR2 SYDVKM, per germline. In nucleotides, the CDR3 is TGTGCCAGCACCGGGGCTAGCGAGTTCACCGGGGAGCTGTTTTTT. It is translated as CASTGASEFTGELFF.

This clone was counted a single time. The chain combines TRBV6-5 with TRBJ2-5; 7 bases match TRBD2. The J call may not be correct, given that the DNA end is closer to TRBJ2-7. The CDR3 spans 14 residues. Germline assignment: CDR1 MNHEY and CDR2 SVGAGI. The CDR3 reads CASRRGLGSHEQYF. CDR3 nucleotides: TGTGCCAGCAGACGAGGACTAGGTAGCCACGAGCAGTACTTC.

V gene TRBV18 combines with J gene TRBJ1-1; possibly TRBD1 for D (6 bases). The CDR3 sequence is 15 residues long. Looked up from germline, CDR1 is KGHSH and CDR2 is LQKENI. Trimming left V 2 bases short and J 4 bases short, with 14 bases between. CDR3 in amino acids: CASSPGQQGTTEAFF. For the CDR3, the DNA is TGTGCCAGCTCACCAGGACAGCAAGGTACCACTGAAGCTTTCTTT.